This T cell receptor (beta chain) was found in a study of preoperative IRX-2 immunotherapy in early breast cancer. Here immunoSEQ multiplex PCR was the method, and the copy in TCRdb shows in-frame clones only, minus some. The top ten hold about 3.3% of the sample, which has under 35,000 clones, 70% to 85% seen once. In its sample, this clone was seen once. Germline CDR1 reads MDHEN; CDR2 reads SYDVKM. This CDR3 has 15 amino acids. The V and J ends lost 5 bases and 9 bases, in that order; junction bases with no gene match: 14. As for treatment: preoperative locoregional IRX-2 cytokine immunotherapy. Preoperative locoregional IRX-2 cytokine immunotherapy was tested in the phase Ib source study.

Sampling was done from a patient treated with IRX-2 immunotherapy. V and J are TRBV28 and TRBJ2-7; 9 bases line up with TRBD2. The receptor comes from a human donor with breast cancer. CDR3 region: CASSRQAGGLVGQYF. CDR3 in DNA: TGTGCCAGCAGTAGACAAGCGGGAGGCTTAGTGGGGCAGTACTTC.